This T cell receptor beta chain was identified during a study of metastatic and nonmetastatic thyroid tumors. No treatment had been given to any patient before thyroid surgery. MiXCR re-clonotyped the PCR reads for TCRdb. Altogether around 18,000 clones are present, 29% being singletons, with the ten largest covering about 12%. CDR1 is KGHSH and CDR2 is LQKENI in the germline V gene. V was clipped by 6 bases and J by 3 bases; unmatched bases: 6. The CDR3 is made up of 14 amino acids. Sequencing used tumor tissue. This receptor was obtained from a female donor with papillary thyroid cancer or a benign thyroid nodule (not recorded which). Some clones in this sample may be carry-over from other donors' samples. V usage is TRBV18 and J usage is TRBJ2-7, with 9 nucleotides matching TRBD1. Written as DNA, the CDR3 is TGTGCCAGCTCCTGGACAGGGGAAGGCTACGAGCAGTACTTC. Its protein product is CASSWTGEGYEQYF.